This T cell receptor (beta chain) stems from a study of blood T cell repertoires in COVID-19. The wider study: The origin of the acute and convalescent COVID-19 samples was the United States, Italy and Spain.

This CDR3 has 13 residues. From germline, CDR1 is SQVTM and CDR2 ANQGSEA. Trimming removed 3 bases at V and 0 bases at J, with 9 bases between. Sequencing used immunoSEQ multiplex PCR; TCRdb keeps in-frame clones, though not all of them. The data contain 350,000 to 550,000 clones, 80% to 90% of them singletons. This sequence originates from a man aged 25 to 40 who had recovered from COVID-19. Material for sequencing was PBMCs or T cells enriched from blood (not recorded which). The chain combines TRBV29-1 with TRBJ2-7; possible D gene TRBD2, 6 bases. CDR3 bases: TGCAGCGTTGATGGGCGGGACTCCTACGAGCAGTACTTC. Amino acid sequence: CSVDGRDSYEQYF.